In its sample, the clone carrying this T cell receptor (beta chain) ranks as medium-sized. Its target is not known. The CDR3 runs 13 residues. Germline CDR1 reads LNHDA; CDR2 reads SQIVND (reference sequence). V gave up 6 bases and J gave up 3 bases, with 8 bases separating them. The sample is drawn from a study of breast tumors, draining lymph nodes, adjacent tissues. Notes on the study in general: Compared with basal-like, luminal-like tumors shared significantly more repertoire with nontumor tissue. Tumor repertoires ranked between lymph nodes and nontumor tissue in diversity, with V and J gene preferences. Data only fit, rather than demonstrated, lymph node origin of most tumor T cells. Most tumor T cells seemingly derive from lymph node, then expand in tumor.

TCRdb independently ran MiXCR on the multiplex PCR reads; one entry per CDR3 protein. The table lists approximately 11,000 distinct CDR3 sequences, roughly 53% of them singletons, with less than 40% in the top ten. Sequenced: breast tumor tissue. The chain uses TRBV19 and TRBJ2-2, with no clear D. The TCR comes from a female donor with breast cancer. Some clones in this sample may be carry-over from other donors' samples. The CDR3 bases are TGTGCCAGTAGCAGATACCACACCGGGGAGCTGTTTTTT. Encoded protein: CASSRYHTGELFF. Full variable domain (rest looked up from reference TRBV19 and TRBJ2-2): DGGITQSPKYLFRKEGQNVTLSCEQNLNHDAMYWYRQDPGQGLRLIYYSQIVNDFQKGDIAEGYSVSREKKESFPLTVTSAQKNPTAFYLCASSRYHTGELFFGEGSRLTVL.